This record covers a single TCR beta chain. The CDR3 is 15 amino acids. V gave up 6 bases and J gave up 7 bases, with 22 bases separating them. The V gene's germline CDR1 is SNHLY and CDR2 FYNNEI. Assay used: immunoSEQ multiplex PCR; TCRdb lists only in-frame clones, some missing. The data hold 200,000 to 250,000 clones, with roughly 90% observed a single time. This record comes from a study of blood T cell repertoires in COVID-19. The sample was peripheral blood. This receptor was taken from a woman aged 60-75 years with acute or convalescent COVID-19. This chain joins TRBV2 and TRBJ2-7; possible D gene TRBD2, 6 bases. CDR3 amino acids: CASSPDGGQVGEQYF. For the CDR3, the DNA is TGTGCCAGCAGCCCTGACGGAGGGCAGGTGGGGGAGCAGTACTTC.